These 6 T cell receptor beta chains share one sample of origin, sequenced in a study of blood T cell repertoires in COVID-19 (TCRdb year 2020). Library preparation employed the immunoSEQ multiplex PCR assay. TCRdb re-hosts the immuneACCESS table, in-frame sequences only. Its copies lack some clones; in the studies checked, an unresolved V gene accounts for under half of them, and the cause for the rest is not known. In all, the sample holds nearly 300,000 clones, and roughly 88% of those were seen once. 6.9% of the sample goes to the ten largest clones. The sequenced material came from peripheral blood. Every receptor here comes from a woman aged 25 to 39 who had recovered from COVID-19.

The chain joins TRBV10-3 to TRBJ2-7; 8 bases are shared with TRBD1. V lost 4 bases to trimming and J lost 3 bases; unmatched junction nucleotides: 5. The CDR3 is 14 amino acids. Germline assignment: CDR1 ENHRY and CDR2 SYGVKD. DNA for the CDR3: TGTGCCATCAGTGCTCGGGACAGGAACTACGAGCAGTACTTC. Encoded protein: CAISARDRNYEQYF.

This chain joins TRBV18 and TRBJ2-5; TRBD1 might be the D (6 bases). The germline CDR1 and CDR2 sequences are KGHSH and LQKENI. The V end was cut by 5 bases, the J end by 1 base, with 11 bases between. This CDR3 contains 14 residues. The CDR3 protein is CASSVTGLQETQYF. CDR3 sequence (DNA): TGTGCCAGCTCAGTCACAGGGCTCCAAGAGACCCAGTACTTC.

The chain carries TRBV15 and TRBJ2-3; D perhaps matches TRBD1 (5 bases). V shed 4 bases and J shed 7 bases, with 18 bases lying between them. Germline V gene sequence: CDR1 LNHNV, CDR2 YYDKDF (reference sequence). The CDR3 runs to 15 residues. CDR3 amino acids: CATSMLTGSRNTQYF. The CDR3 nucleotides read TGTGCCACCAGCATGTTAACAGGATCAAGGAATACGCAGTATTTT.

This chain connects TRBV28 to TRBJ2-5, with 12 positions matching TRBD1. CDR3 length: 15 residues. Germline V gene sequence: CDR1 MDHEN, CDR2 SYDVKM. The J segment lost 5 bases and the V segment lost 8 bases, leaving 9 bases of the junction unmatched. CDR3 DNA sequence: TGTGCCAGCTTGGGGACAGGGGGCGTCTGGGAGACCCAGTACTTC. Translated, it gives CASLGTGGVWETQYF.

This clone has just a few counts. The rearrangement joins TRBV6-4 to TRBJ2-1; TRBD2 matches 10 bases. The CDR3 has 15 amino acids. Germline V gene sequence: CDR1 MRHNA, CDR2 SNTAGT. J lost 6 bases, V lost 0 bases, and 2 bases had no gene match. Here the CDR3 DNA reads TGTGCCAGCAGTGACTCGATAGCGGGGGGCAATGAGCAGTTCTTC. Translating it yields CASSDSIAGGNEQFF.

This chain connects TRBV2 to TRBJ1-2; D perhaps matches TRBD1 (5 bases). This CDR3 is built from 14 residues. Per germline, CDR1 SNHLY and CDR2 FYNNEI. The ends were cut back, 1 base at V and 4 bases at J, with 10 bases in the middle. Written as DNA, the CDR3 is TGTGCCAGCAGTGAAGAGGGGCCAGGCTATGGCTACACCTTC. Translated, it gives CASSEEGPGYGYTF. The full variable domain, with the rest looked up from reference TRBV2 and TRBJ1-2, is EPEVTQTPSHQVTQMGQEVILRCVPISNHLYFYWYRQILGQKVEFLVSFYNNEISEKSEIFDDQFSVERPDGSNFTLKIRSTKLEDSAMYFCASSEEGPGYGYTFGSGTRLTVV.